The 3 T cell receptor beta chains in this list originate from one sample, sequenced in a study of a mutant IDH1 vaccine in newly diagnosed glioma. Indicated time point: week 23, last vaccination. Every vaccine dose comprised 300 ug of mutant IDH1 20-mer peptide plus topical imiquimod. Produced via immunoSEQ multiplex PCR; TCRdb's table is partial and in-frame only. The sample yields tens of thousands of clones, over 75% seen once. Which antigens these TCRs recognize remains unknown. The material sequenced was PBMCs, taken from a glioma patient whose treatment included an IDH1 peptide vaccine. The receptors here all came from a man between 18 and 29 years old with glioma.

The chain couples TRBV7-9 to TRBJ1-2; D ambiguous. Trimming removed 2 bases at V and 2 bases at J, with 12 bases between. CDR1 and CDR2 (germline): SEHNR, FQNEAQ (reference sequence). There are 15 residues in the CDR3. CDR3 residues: CASSLSSILNYGYTF. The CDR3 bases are TGTGCCAGCAGCTTATCTAGCATCCTGAACTATGGCTACACCTTC.

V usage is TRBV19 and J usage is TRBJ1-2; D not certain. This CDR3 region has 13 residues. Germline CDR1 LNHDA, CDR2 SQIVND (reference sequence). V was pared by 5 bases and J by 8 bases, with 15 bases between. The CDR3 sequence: CASSDWISWGYTF. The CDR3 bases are TGTGCCAGTAGTGACTGGATTTCCTGGGGCTACACCTTC.

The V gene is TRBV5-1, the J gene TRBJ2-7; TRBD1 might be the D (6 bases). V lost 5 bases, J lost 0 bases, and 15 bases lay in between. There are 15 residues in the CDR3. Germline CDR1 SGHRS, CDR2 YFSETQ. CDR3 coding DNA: TGCGCCAGCAGGGCTTGGGACAAGAGCTCCTACGAGCAGTACTTC. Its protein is CASRAWDKSSYEQYF.